Shown below are 4 T cell receptor beta chains from a single sample sequenced in a study of quantifying T cell responses using KT2 cells (dated by TCRdb to between 2016 and 2019). About the study as a whole: RNA was DNase-treated and reverse transcribed with TCR alpha and beta constant-region primers, mostly using SuperScript III.

The library was produced with UMI-ligation and nested PCR. Sequencing took place on an Illumina MiSeq. T4 RNA ligase 1 was used to ligate a single-stranded oligonucleotide containing the Illumina SP2 sequence and a UMI to the 3' end of the cDNA. PCR1 ran approximately 4 cycles (98°C 15 s, 69°C 30 s, 72°C 40 s); the beta primer was an equimolar mix of RC1.1 and RC1.2 covering TRBC1 and TRBC2. The public reads were reprocessed in TCRdb via fastp at Q25 and MiXCR, keeping in-frame beta chains. Rows matching on CDR3 protein sequence are summarized as one entry with the most common DNA and genes. A total of 25,000 to 35,000 distinct CDR3 sequences appear in this sample, about a tenth of them only once. 8.5% to 10% of the sample is taken by the ten largest. Sequencing input: PBMCs spiked with cells of the T cell clone KT2. The receptors originated from a human donor.

This clonotype was picked up many times. The chain has TRBV10-1 and TRBJ2-3; 7 bases match TRBD2. The trim removed 7 bases at V and 6 bases at J, leaving 10 bases unmatched. This CDR3 spans 14 amino acids. Looked up from germline, CDR1 is WNHNN and CDR2 is SYGVQD (reference sequence). The CDR3 DNA follows: TGCGCCAGCAAGGCTAGCGGCGTCACCGATACGCAGTATTTT. It specifies CASKASGVTDTQYF.

V usage is TRBV6-6 and J usage is TRBJ2-1; 9 nucleotides align to TRBD2. J was trimmed by 4 bases and V by 8 bases; bases with no gene match: 6. The CDR3 extends over 14 amino acids. CDR1 and CDR2 (germline): MNHNY, SVGAGI (reference sequence). CDR3 bases: TGTGCCAGCCTGACTAGCGGAACGTACAATGAGCAGTTCTTC. Its protein is CASLTSGTYNEQFF.

This clonotype was seen a handful of times. The chain couples TRBV20-1 to TRBJ2-1; 9 bases align to TRBD2. The J segment lost 8 bases and the V segment lost 3 bases, leaving 17 bases of the junction unmatched. This CDR3 region has 17 residues. Germline CDR1 DFQATT, CDR2 SNEGSKA (reference sequence). The CDR3 is CSASLTRNSGSLDEQFF. CDR3 DNA sequence: TGCAGTGCTAGTTTGACGAGAAATAGCGGGAGTCTCGATGAGCAGTTCTTC.

V gene TRBV11-2 combines with J gene TRBJ2-3, with 8 bases that match TRBD2. From germline, CDR1 is SGHAT and CDR2 FQNNGV. The ends lost 5 bases at V and 1 base at J; junction bases unmatched: 14. The CDR3 sequence is 18 residues long. CDR3 region: CASSVLGRDVSGTDTQYF. In DNA, the CDR3 is TGTGCCAGCAGCGTCCTCGGGAGGGATGTAAGTGGCACAGATACGCAGTATTTT. The whole variable domain, remainder taken from reference TRBV11-2 and TRBJ2-3, is EAGVAQSPRYKIIEKRQSVAFWCNPISGHATLYWYQQILGQGPKLLIQFQNNGVVDDSQLPKDRFSAERLKGVDSTLKIQPAKLEDSAVYLCASSVLGRDVSGTDTQYFGPGTRLTVL.